This TCR beta chain was sequenced for a study of blood T cell repertoires in COVID-19. As for the study in general: Some COVID-19 samples were acute and others convalescent; all came from the United States, Italy and Spain. Sample material is recorded as cDNA or gDNA derived from T cells, B-cell-depleted T cells, or PBMCs.

Per the authors' pipeline: Amplification from reference gene primers served as the basis for estimated nucleated cell counts. Only in-frame clones appear in the TCRdb table, and some are missing; sequencing was by immunoSEQ multiplex PCR. The DNA was the basis for D and trimming; V, J and clone size are from that table. This sample yields approximately 250,000 clones, of which around 89% are seen a single time; 4.1% belongs to the top ten. Germline values: CDR1 LGHNA, CDR2 YNFKEQ. CDR3 length equals 16 residues. Trimming stripped 0 bases from V and 0 bases from J, with 9 bases between. Those enrolled, adults aged roughly 18 to 100 years, came from under 25 US areas.

This chain connects TRBV4-2 to TRBJ1-3; D ambiguous. Material for sequencing was PBMCs or T cells enriched from blood (not recorded which). This clonotype originated in a woman aged 25-40 years with acute COVID-19. The CDR3, as DNA: TGTGCCAGCAGCCAAGATCCAGCGAGCTCTGGAAACACCATATATTTT. This translates into CASSQDPASSGNTIYF.